The 18 T cell receptor beta chains presented below share a single source sample, sequenced in a study of T cell changes during pregnancy in multiple sclerosis. The assay was immunoSEQ multiplex PCR, and TCRdb's table has in-frame clones only and misses some. The sample comprises under 80,000 clones, less than 95% of which are singletons, and 0.58% rests with the top ten. The source material was peripheral blood, sampled in the third trimester of pregnancy. The source of these receptors is a female donor with multiple sclerosis, enrolled in a pregnancy study.

The rearrangement joins TRBV19 to TRBJ1-5, with TRBD1 matching 8 bases. Trimming removed 2 bases from V and 5 bases from J; junction bases left unmatched: 2. Germline V gene lookup returns CDR1 LNHDA and CDR2 SQIVND (reference sequence). The CDR3 length is 14 residues. The CDR3 sequence: CASSIIQGDQPQHF. The CDR3 DNA is TGTGCCAGTAGTATAATACAGGGGGATCAGCCCCAGCATTTT. The complete variable domain, with remaining parts taken from reference TRBV19 and TRBJ1-5, reads DGGITQSPKYLFRKEGQNVTLSCEQNLNHDAMYWYRQDPGQGLRLIYYSQIVNDFQKGDIAEGYSVSREKKESFPLTVTSAQKNPTAFYLCASSIIQGDQPQHFGDGTRLSIL.

This clone was detected only once. The CDR3 sequence: CASTQQGTTEAFF. The CDR3 DNA reads as TGTGCCAGCACTCAACAGGGAACCACTGAAGCTTTCTTT. The chain uses TRBV2 and TRBJ1-1; the D gene is possibly TRBD1 (6 bases). The germline V gene has CDR1 SNHLY and CDR2 FYNNEI. Trimming removed 7 bases at V and 4 bases at J, with 13 bases between. The CDR3 extends over 13 amino acids.

V is TRBV5-1 and J is TRBJ2-5; 9 bases align to TRBD2. CDR3 length: 16 residues. V shed 4 bases and J 1 base; nucleotides not matched to a gene: 8. Germline CDR1 reads SGHRS; CDR2 reads YFSETQ. CDR3 DNA sequence: TGCGCCAGCAGCCGCGGCGGTAGCGGGGGCCAAGAGACCCAGTACTTC. Its translation is CASSRGGSGGQETQYF.

CDR3 in DNA: TGTGCCAGCTTGGAAAGGGAGATGGGTTTCGGGGAGCTGTTTTTT. Translating gives CASLEREMGFGELFF. J is TRBJ2-2 and V is TRBV2; possibly TRBD2 for D (5 bases). Germline V lookup: CDR1 SNHLY, CDR2 FYNNEI. V lost 8 bases to trimming and J lost 7 bases, with 20 bases between them. CDR3 length: 15 amino acids.

This chain uses TRBV18 with TRBJ1-1; 8 positions match TRBD1. The CDR3 has 16 residues. The V gene's germline CDR1 is KGHSH and CDR2 LQKENI. V shed 3 bases, J shed 3 bases, and the junction held 9 bases outside the gene matches. DNA for the CDR3: TGTGCCAGCTCACCCCAGCAGGGGGCGATGCACACTGAAGCTTTCTTT. Translating it yields CASSPQQGAMHTEAFF.

The chain combines TRBV7-4 with TRBJ1-4, with a weak D call TRBD1 (6 bases). This CDR3 is 14 amino acids long. CDR1 is SGHVT and CDR2 is SQSDAQ in the germline V gene. Trimming stripped 4 bases from V and 8 bases from J, with 14 bases between. In DNA, the CDR3 is TGTGCCAGCAGCTCACCAGGGGTACGGGAAAAACTGTTTTTT. Translated: CASSSPGVREKLFF.

A single count supports this clone. V gene TRBV9 combines with J gene TRBJ2-7; maybe TRBD2 (7 bases). Germline CDR1 reads SGDLS; CDR2 reads YYNGEE. Trimming took 3 bases from V and 3 from J, leaving 16 bases between them. The CDR3 is 15 residues long. The CDR3 sequence is CASSAGEGGHYEQYF. The DNA of the CDR3 is TGTGCCAGCAGCGCCGGGGAGGGGGGCCACTACGAGCAGTACTTC.

V gene TRBV4-2 combines with J gene TRBJ2-3, with 9 bases identical to TRBD1. V trimming: 0 bases; J trimming: 4 bases; junction bases outside the gene matches: 8. CDR3 length: 17 amino acids. The V gene's germline CDR1 is LGHNA and CDR2 YNFKEQ. The CDR3 here is CASSQEGSGQGSDTQYF. The DNA of the CDR3 is TGTGCCAGCAGCCAAGAGGGGTCGGGACAGGGATCAGATACGCAGTATTTT.

This rearrangement joins TRBV4-3 to TRBJ2-1, with TRBD2 matching over 8 bases. V was clipped by 0 bases and J by 3 bases; unmatched bases: 4. Germline V gene lookup returns CDR1 LGHNA and CDR2 YSLEER. The CDR3 totals 16 residues. CDR3 in DNA: TGCGCCAGCAGCCAAGAGACTAGCGCTTTCTACAATGAGCAGTTCTTC. Its protein is CASSQETSAFYNEQFF.

This clone was seen only a few times. This chain links TRBV15 with TRBJ2-3, with D possibly being TRBD1 (5 bases). With 0 bases removed from V and 4 bases from J, the gap between germline ends came to 8 bases. Looked up from germline, CDR1 is LNHNV and CDR2 is YYDKDF (reference sequence). This CDR3 spans 14 amino acids. The CDR3 sequence is CATSRDGAADTQYF. Written as DNA, the CDR3 is TGTGCCACCAGCAGAGATGGGGCAGCAGATACGCAGTATTTT.

The chain couples TRBV7-6 to TRBJ2-2, with 9 bases lining up with TRBD2. V trimming: 5 bases; J trimming: 3 bases; junction bases outside the gene matches: 4. Germline V gene sequence: CDR1 SGHVS, CDR2 FNYEAQ. This CDR3 has 15 amino acids. Here the CDR3 reads CASSQAGGYTGELFF. DNA for the CDR3: TGTGCCAGCAGCCAAGCGGGGGGCTACACCGGGGAGCTGTTTTTT.

The chain is built from TRBV19 and TRBJ2-3, with 7 bases lining up with TRBD2. The germline V gene encodes CDR1 LNHDA and CDR2 SQIVND (reference sequence). V lost 2 bases, J lost 3 bases, and 8 bases stayed unmatched. The CDR3 consists of 16 residues. CDR3 amino acids: CASSIYPTGGTDTQYF. The DNA for the CDR3 is TGTGCCAGTAGTATATATCCGACCGGGGGGACAGATACGCAGTATTTT.

The chain couples TRBV19 to TRBJ1-1, with no clear D. This CDR3 is built from 15 residues. Germline-derived CDR1 and CDR2 are LNHDA and SQIVND (reference sequence). V gave up 5 bases and J gave up 1 base, with 14 bases separating them. The CDR3, as DNA: TGTGCCAGTAGTGCCCTTGAAGCCGGGAACACTGAAGCTTTCTTT. Protein: CASSALEAGNTEAFF. The variable domain in full, with the rest retrieved from reference TRBV19 and TRBJ1-1, is DGGITQSPKYLFRKEGQNVTLSCEQNLNHDAMYWYRQDPGQGLRLIYYSQIVNDFQKGDIAEGYSVSREKKESFPLTVTSAQKNPTAFYLCASSALEAGNTEAFFGQGTRLTVV.

The chain links TRBV4-1 to TRBJ2-7; the match to TRBD2 covers 10 bases. The junction had 9 bases not matched to a gene; V was cut back by 5 bases and J by 5 bases. This CDR3 has 15 residues. CDR1 MGHRA and CDR2 YSYEKL come from the germline V gene. This CDR3 reads CASSTPGTSVDEQYF. Written as DNA, the CDR3 is TGCGCCAGCAGCACACCCGGGACTAGCGTGGACGAGCAGTACTTC.

The chain links TRBV5-1 to TRBJ2-7, with 8 bases matching TRBD1. CDR1 is SGHRS, CDR2 YFSETQ, per germline. The CDR3 loop spans 12 amino acids. V was clipped by 2 bases and J by 6 bases; unmatched bases: 1. This CDR3 reads CASSFTGGEQYF. The CDR3 DNA reads as TGCGCCAGCAGCTTTACAGGGGGCGAGCAGTACTTC.

The chain has TRBV19 and TRBJ2-2, with 10 bases identical to TRBD1. Germline trimming cut 5 bases from V and 4 bases from J; bases unmatched to any gene: 10. Germline V gene sequence: CDR1 LNHDA, CDR2 SQIVND (reference sequence). The CDR3 totals 17 residues. The CDR3 here is CASSVGDRGGGTGELFF. CDR3 nucleotide sequence: TGTGCCAGTAGTGTTGGGGACAGGGGTGGCGGCACCGGGGAGCTGTTTTTT.

V is TRBV18 and J is TRBJ1-5, with 10 bases identical to TRBD1. Germline CDR1 is KGHSH and CDR2 is LQKENI. This CDR3 has 19 amino acids. Trimming removed 4 bases from V and 3 bases from J; junction bases left unmatched: 15. CDR3 DNA: TGTGCCAGCTCACTTCTGACACGAACCGGGACAGGGGACAATCAGCCCCAGCATTTT. Translated: CASSLLTRTGTGDNQPQHF. The variable domain in full, completed from reference TRBV18 and TRBJ1-5, reads NAGVMQNPRHLVRRRGQEARLRCSPMKGHSHVYWYRQLPEEGLKFMVYLQKENIIDESGMPKERFSAEFPKEGPSILRIQQVVRGDSAAYFCASSLLTRTGTGDNQPQHFGDGTRLSIL.

This sequence joins TRBV2 and TRBJ1-1; D may be TRBD1 (6 bases). Germline loops: CDR1 SNHLY, CDR2 FYNNEI. Trimming removed 6 bases from V and 4 bases from J, with 18 bases in between. The CDR3 is 15 residues long. CDR3 nucleotides: TGTGCCAGCAGATGGGGGGGGCGGACGTTCACTGAAGCTTTCTTT. It is translated as CASRWGGRTFTEAFF.